The rows below give T cell receptor beta chains drawn from one sample of a study of T cell repertoires in cytomegalovirus infection. Their recognized antigens are unknown. TCRdb passed the reads through MiXCR, listing each CDR3 protein once. This table has 650,000 to 900,000 distinct CDR3 sequences, 32% appearing once. The sequences come from cultured CD8+ T cells from PBMCs, collected from culture after CMV antigen stimulation. Every receptor here comes from a human donor in good health (CMV status not recorded). Some clones in this sample may be carry-over from other donors' samples. Each CDR3 is given with its conserved first and last residue. The D gene is left open where the match is weak. Size values are once, few and many counts, or a class for expanded clones, and some rows have none.

cdr3_length	v_call	d_call	j_call	clone_size	cdr3_nt	cdr3_aa
16	TRBV4-2	-	TRBJ2-3	-	TGTGCCAGCAGCCAAGATATAAAGGGGATCACAGATACGCAGTATTTT	CASSQDIKGITDTQYF
14	TRBV7-2	-	TRBJ2-1	many	TGTGCCAGCAGCCTCCCCGGCATCTACAATGAGCAGTTCTTC	CASSLPGIYNEQFF
19	TRBV7-8	TRBD1	TRBJ1-5	many	TGTGCCAGCAGCTTACTGGGGACAGGGGAGAAGTATAGCAATCAGCCCCAGCATTTT	CASSLLGTGEKYSNQPQHF
16	TRBV6-1	-	TRBJ2-1	-	TGTGCCAGCAGTGAGGGACGGGGGCTCCGGTACAATGAGCAGTTCTTC	CASSEGRGLRYNEQFF
16	TRBV28	-	TRBJ1-5	-	TGTGCCAGCAGTTCCCTCGCGGGGTATAGCAATCAGCCCCAGCATTTT	CASSSLAGYSNQPQHF
14	TRBV6-6	TRBD1	TRBJ1-1	-	TGTGCCAGCAGTTGGGGACAGGGGAGGACTGAAGCTTTCTTT	CASSWGQGRTEAFF
14	TRBV10-2	-	TRBJ2-3	few	TGCGCCAGCAGTGTTCGGGGGTGGACAGATACGCAGTATTTT	CASSVRGWTDTQYF
14	TRBV27	TRBD2	TRBJ2-2	-	TGTGCCAGCAGTCTGTCGGGGGGGTTCGGGGAGCTGTTTTTT	CASSLSGGFGELFF
16	TRBV19	-	TRBJ2-2	-	TGTGCCAGTAGTTTCAATTCCCGCCGGAACACCGGGGAGCTGTTTTTT	CASSFNSRRNTGELFF
13	TRBV27	-	TRBJ2-3	few	TGTGCCAGCAGTTTCCACAGCACAGATACGCAGTATTTT	CASSFHSTDTQYF
13	TRBV4-1	-	TRBJ1-6	-	TGCGCCAGCAGCCAAGACTACGTTTACCCCCTCCACTTT	CASSQDYVYPLHF
16	TRBV13	TRBD1	TRBJ2-7	once	TGTGCCAGCAGCTCCCCCCCCGGGACAGCTTCCTACGAGCAGTACTTC	CASSSPPGTASYEQYF
16	TRBV5-4	TRBD2	TRBJ2-1	-	TGTGCCAGCAGCCCGGGACTAGCGGGGAAAGTCAATGAGCAGTTCTTC	CASSPGLAGKVNEQFF
13	TRBV19	-	TRBJ1-1	-	TGTGCCAGTAGTATGTTCGAGTACACTGAAGCTTTCTTT	CASSMFEYTEAFF
15	TRBV7-9	TRBD1	TRBJ1-2	-	TGTGCCAGCAGCCCGGACAGGGTTTTCTTTTATGGCTACACCTTC	CASSPDRVFFYGYTF
14	TRBV12-3/TRBV12-4	-	TRBJ1-4	-	TGTGCCAGCAGTTTATGGCTGGCTAATGAAAAACTGTTTTTT	CASSLWLANEKLFF
15	TRBV15	-	TRBJ1-6	few	TGTGCCACCAGCGCCCTTCGTAGGGACGATTCACCCCTCCACTTT	CATSALRRDDSPLHF
12	TRBV12-3/TRBV12-4	-	TRBJ1-2	many	TGTGCCAGCAGTTTCGGGGCTGGGAGCTACACCTTC	CASSFGAGSYTF
13	TRBV12-5	-	TRBJ1-5	few	TGTGCTAGTGGTTTGGCAACAGGTCAGCCCCAGCATTTT	CASGLATGQPQHF
14	TRBV4-1	-	TRBJ2-7	-	TGCGCCAGCAGCCAAGAACGGGGTGGAAGCGAGCAGTACTTC	CASSQERGGSEQYF
16	TRBV7-8	TRBD1	TRBJ1-5	-	TGTGCCAGCAGCGCCGGGACAGTCTATAGCAATCAGCCCCAGCATTTT	CASSAGTVYSNQPQHF